One and the same sample provided the 27 T cell receptor beta chains below, sequenced in a study of vaccination and CD4 T cells after COVID-19. Treatment noted: roughly 10-day PBMC culture with coronavirus spike peptide pools or control peptides (ViraFEST assay). Antigens of these TCRs are unknown. The Oncomine TCR Beta short-read assay was what sequenced the DNA obtained from cultured CD4+ T cells. Each CDR3 protein gets one entry after TCRdb re-called the PCR reads with MiXCR. The sample has under 20,000 distinct CDR3 sequences, around 60% seen once; the top ten hold approximately 8%. The specimen sequenced was CD4+ T cells from blood, cultured in vitro. These receptor sequences come from a human donor who had recovered from COVID-19.

The J gene is TRBJ1-3, the V gene TRBV27; D is uncertain. V was shortened by 0 bases and J by 1 base, with 10 bases between the two germline ends. The CDR3 contains 16 residues. The germline V gene has CDR1 MNHEY and CDR2 SMNVEV (reference sequence). CDR3 DNA sequence: TGTGCCAGCAGTTTATCCGCAGGAACGTCTGGAAACACCATATATTTT. This translates into CASSLSAGTSGNTIYF.

J is TRBJ2-7 and V is TRBV2; perhaps TRBD1 as D (5 bases). Germline V gene sequence: CDR1 SNHLY, CDR2 FYNNEI. CDR3 length: 14 amino acids. Trimming left V 9 bases short and J 1 base short, with 16 bases between. CDR3 DNA: TGTGCCAGTCGACAGTACATAGTATCCTACGAGCAGTACTTC. Its translation: CASRQYIVSYEQYF.

The chain uses TRBV28 and TRBJ1-1; D not certain. In germline, CDR1 is MDHEN, CDR2 SYDVKM. This CDR3 region has 12 residues. V was trimmed by 2 bases and J by 7 bases, leaving 8 bases between them. The CDR3 reads CASSLGSIEAFF. CDR3 nucleotides: TGTGCCAGCAGTTTAGGGTCGATTGAAGCTTTCTTT.

The gene calls are TRBV7-2 and TRBJ1-2, with a possible D match to TRBD1 (6 bases). Trimming removed 3 bases at V and 2 bases at J, with 7 bases between. Germline V gene data show CDR1 as SGHTA and CDR2 as FQGNSA. CDR3 length: 13 amino acids. In DNA form, the CDR3 reads TGTGCCAGCAGCTTGCAGGGGAACTATGGCTACACCTTC. This gives the protein CASSLQGNYGYTF.

This rearrangement joins TRBV11-2 to TRBJ2-2, with a possible D match to TRBD1 (5 bases). The germline V and J ends were trimmed by 1 base and 9 bases, with 12 bases remaining between them. CDR3 length: 14 residues. CDR1 and CDR2 (germline): SGHAT, FQNNGV. CDR3 bases: TGTGCCAGCAGCTTAGGGGGCTCCCCAAGGGAGCTGTTTTTT. It specifies CASSLGGSPRELFF.

The chain recombines TRBV7-3 with TRBJ2-3; D could derive from TRBD1 or TRBD2 (6 bases each). With 4 bases removed from V and 2 bases from J, the gap between germline ends came to 16 bases. The CDR3 runs to 16 residues. Looked up from germline, CDR1 is SGHTA and CDR2 is FQGTGA. CDR3 DNA: TGTGCCAGCAGCTCAGGGGTGGCGGGACACACAGATACGCAGTATTTT. Translation: CASSSGVAGHTDTQYF.

This clonotype was detected only once. In nucleotides, the CDR3 is TGTGCCAGCAGAAAGGAGGGAGGGGGGGGCCGTAGGGAGGAGACCCAGTACTTC. Its translation is CASRKEGGGGRREETQYF. This chain joins TRBV2 and TRBJ2-5; D possibly corresponds to TRBD2 (7 bases). V was pared by 6 bases and J by 5 bases, with 28 bases between. The CDR3 sequence is 18 residues long. Germline V gene sequence: CDR1 SNHLY, CDR2 FYNNEI.

This clonotype was counted only a few times. The chain combines TRBV5-1 with TRBJ1-1, with D uncertain. The V gene's germline CDR1 is SGHRS and CDR2 YFSETQ. CDR3 size: 13 residues. The V and J ends lost 1 base and 5 bases respectively, with 9 bases between them. The CDR3 DNA sequence: TGCGCCAGCAGCTTGCAGGATGCGACTGAAGCTTTCTTT. Its protein is CASSLQDATEAFF.

CDR3 in DNA: TGCAGTGCTAGAGATGCTTCCGGGGCCAGGGGTATTTACAATGAGCAGTTCTTC. Translating gives CSARDASGARGIYNEQFF. V usage is TRBV20-1 and J usage is TRBJ2-1; D possibly corresponds to TRBD1 (6 bases). V shed 0 bases and J shed 4 bases, with 22 bases lying between them. This CDR3 has 18 residues. Germline V gene data show CDR1 as DFQATT and CDR2 as SNEGSKA (reference sequence).

This CDR3 reads CASSLGLGQGIRGTEAFF. DNA for the CDR3: TGCGCCAGCAGCTTGGGTCTGGGACAGGGTATTCGGGGCACTGAAGCTTTCTTT. The V and J genes are TRBV5-1 and TRBJ1-1; 9 bases match TRBD1. CDR1 and CDR2 from the germline V gene are SGHRS and YFSETQ. The CDR3 length is 18 residues. V gave up 0 bases and J gave up 4 bases; unmatched junction bases: 13.

The V gene is TRBV6-2 or TRBV6-3, the J gene TRBJ1-5; the D gene is possibly TRBD1 (5 bases). Per the germline V gene, CDR1 is MNHEY and CDR2 is SVGEGT. Trimming shortened V by 7 bases and J by 2 bases, and 15 bases separated the two germline ends. The CDR3 has 15 residues. This CDR3 reads CASTQGMDRNQPQHF. CDR3 in DNA: TGTGCCAGCACCCAGGGAATGGATCGCAATCAGCCCCAGCATTTT.

The table lists this clonotype with a count of one. The chain joins TRBV9 to TRBJ2-6; D may be TRBD2 (7 bases). Trimming took off 0 bases at V and 2 bases at J, with 12 bases between the two ends. The germline V gene has CDR1 SGDLS and CDR2 YYNGEE. The CDR3 is made up of 17 amino acids. The CDR3 region is CASSVVGGGPGANVLTF. The CDR3 DNA sequence: TGTGCCAGCAGCGTAGTTGGGGGGGGGCCTGGGGCCAACGTCCTGACTTTC.

This chain joins TRBV7-2 and TRBJ1-5; D remains ambiguous. This CDR3 has 12 residues. Between the trimmed V and J ends, which lost 3 bases and 7 bases, there was a span of 7 bases. Germline CDR1 SGHTA, CDR2 FQGNSA. CDR3 residues: CASSFGSQPQHF. The CDR3 bases are TGTGCCAGCAGCTTTGGCAGCCAGCCCCAGCATTTT.

This clonotype was seen a few times. The chain couples TRBV24-1 to TRBJ1-2, with D unresolved. In germline, CDR1 is KGHDR, CDR2 SFDVKD. V dropped 2 bases and J dropped 5 bases, with 5 bases sitting between them. This CDR3 contains 12 residues. This chain's CDR3 is CATSDYSYGYTF. DNA of the CDR3: TGTGCCACCAGTGATTACAGTTATGGCTACACCTTC.

This clonotype was detected only a few times. The chain recombines TRBV20-1 with TRBJ2-7; TRBD2 matches at 9 bases. The germline V gene encodes CDR1 DFQATT and CDR2 SNEGSKA (reference sequence). This CDR3 spans 14 amino acids. J gave up 5 bases and V 3 bases, and 8 bases lay outside the gene matches. The CDR3 DNA reads as TGCAGTGCTAGGGCCACTAGCGGGCGCGACGAGCAGTACTTC. Amino acid sequence: CSARATSGRDEQYF.

J is TRBJ1-6 and V is TRBV2; D remains unclear. V dropped 3 bases and J dropped 5 bases, with 8 bases sitting between them. The CDR3 covers 14 residues. Germline V lookup: CDR1 SNHLY, CDR2 FYNNEI. CDR3 region: CASSEQRDNSPLHF. The CDR3 DNA reads TGTGCCAGCAGTGAGCAGAGGGATAATTCACCCCTCCACTTT. Using reference TRBV2 and TRBJ1-6 for the parts outside the CDR3, the full variable domain is EPEVTQTPSHQVTQMGQEVILRCVPISNHLYFYWYRQILGQKVEFLVSFYNNEISEKSEIFDDQFSVERPDGSNFTLKIRSTKLEDSAMYFCASSEQRDNSPLHFGNGTRLTVT.

This chain connects TRBV20-1 to TRBJ2-7; possible D gene TRBD2, 5 bases. This CDR3 region has 14 residues. The V gene's germline CDR1 is DFQATT and CDR2 SNEGSKA (reference sequence). V shed 2 bases and J shed 6 bases, with 17 bases lying between them. CDR3 region: CSARPWTDLREQYF. The CDR3, as DNA: TGCAGTGCTAGACCCTGGACGGACTTACGCGAGCAGTACTTC.

This chain connects TRBV18 to TRBJ2-2, with D unclear. Germline CDR1 is KGHSH and CDR2 is LQKENI. V was shortened by 6 bases and J by 7 bases, with 15 bases between the two germline ends. This CDR3 spans 14 amino acids. In DNA form, the CDR3 reads TGTGCCAGCTCCACGGGCCTCTTGGGCGGGGAGCTGTTTTTT. This translates into CASSTGLLGGELFF.

The J gene is TRBJ1-2, the V gene TRBV20-1; 10 positions match TRBD1. The junction had 6 bases not matched to a gene; V was cut back by 3 bases and J by 2 bases. This CDR3 region has 15 residues. Germline V gene lookup returns CDR1 DFQATT and CDR2 SNEGSKA (reference sequence). DNA of the CDR3: TGCAGTGCTAGTCCTAAGACAGGGGGCAACTATGGCTACACCTTC. It specifies CSASPKTGGNYGYTF.

The chain recombines TRBV20-1 with TRBJ2-2; D might be TRBD1 (6 bases). The CDR3 runs 15 residues. Trimming stripped 2 bases from V and 7 bases from J, with 17 bases between. Per germline, CDR1 DFQATT and CDR2 SNEGSKA (reference sequence). CDR3 bases: TGCAGTGCTAGACGCGGACAGCTAACGATCGGGGAGCTGTTTTTT. It translates to CSARRGQLTIGELFF.

The V call is TRBV27, the J call TRBJ1-1; no clear D. Trimming removed 6 bases from V and 0 bases from J, with 5 bases in between. The CDR3 loop spans 12 amino acids. Germline V lookup: CDR1 MNHEY, CDR2 SMNVEV (reference sequence). The CDR3 DNA reads as TGTGCCAGCAGGACAATGAACACTGAAGCTTTCTTT. Its translation is CASRTMNTEAFF.

The rearrangement links TRBV19 to TRBJ1-1; TRBD1 matches 11 bases. The CDR3 runs 15 residues. Germline CDR1 is LNHDA and CDR2 is SQIVND (reference sequence). After removal of 9 bases from V and 5 bases from J, the junction contained 11 bases not matched to a gene. In nucleotides, the CDR3 is TGTGCCAGCAACCCTGGACAGGGGGCACAGACTGAAGCTTTCTTT. Amino acids: CASNPGQGAQTEAFF.

J is TRBJ2-2 and V is TRBV28; possible D gene TRBD2, 7 bases. V was cut by 4 bases and J by 4 bases, with 16 bases left in between. The CDR3 is made up of 16 amino acids. Germline CDR1 is MDHEN and CDR2 is SYDVKM. CDR3 loop: CASSWRLRGPTGELFF. The CDR3 DNA reads as TGTGCCAGCAGTTGGCGCCTGCGGGGGCCCACCGGGGAGCTGTTTTTT.

The rearrangement links TRBV25-1 to TRBJ1-4; a possible D gene is TRBD1 (6 bases). CDR1 and CDR2 (germline): MGHDK, SYGVNS. This CDR3 is 16 amino acids long. Trimming left V 5 bases short and J 7 bases short, with 20 bases between. CDR3 residues: CASSSGSRGRGEKLFF. The CDR3 region has the DNA TGTGCCAGCAGTTCAGGTTCCAGGGGCAGAGGTGAAAAACTGTTTTTT.

V usage is TRBV21-1 and J usage is TRBJ1-1. TRBV21-1 is termed a pseudogene. This CDR3 has 14 amino acids. The CDR3 DNA sequence: TGTGCCAGCAGCTGGCACTCAAGGAACACTGAAGCTTTCTTT. Its protein product is CASSWHSRNTEAFF.

The sample holds a few counts of this clonotype. The V call is TRBV19, the J call TRBJ1-5; possibly TRBD1 for D (5 bases). From germline, CDR1 is LNHDA and CDR2 SQIVND (reference sequence). The CDR3 is 13 residues long. Trimming removed 10 bases at V and 0 bases at J, with 10 bases between. CDR3 coding DNA: TGTGCCACGGCGGGGCATAGCAATCAGCCCCAGCATTTT. Residues: CATAGHSNQPQHF. The full variable domain, with the rest looked up from reference TRBV19 and TRBJ1-5, is DGGITQSPKYLFRKEGQNVTLSCEQNLNHDAMYWYRQDPGQGLRLIYYSQIVNDFQKGDIAEGYSVSREKKESFPLTVTSAQKNPTAFYLCATAGHSNQPQHFGDGTRLSIL.

There are a few counts of this clonotype. The chain carries TRBV4-1 and TRBJ2-1; D may match TRBD1 or TRBD2 (5 bases each). The CDR3 is 13 amino acids. Per the germline V gene, CDR1 is MGHRA and CDR2 is YSYEKL. V lost 0 bases to trimming and J lost 15 bases, with 15 bases between them. This CDR3 is CASSQETGTPAFF. The CDR3 DNA reads as TGCGCCAGCAGCCAAGAGACCGGGACGCCTGCGTTCTTC.